The 18 T cell receptor beta chains reported below all come from one sample, sequenced in a study of stem cell transplantation in POMP-related autoinflammatory disease. Their antigen targets remain unknown. Points from the study as a whole: Patients with PRAID showed a restricted number of unique TRB V-J gene pairings. A trend toward lower repertoire diversity and greater clonality appeared in every analyzed T-cell subset of PRAID patients.

Using immunoSEQ multiplex PCR, the repertoire was profiled, and TCRdb retains in-frame clones only, with some absent. The sample includes over 9,500 clones, 70% to 90% of them seen just once. The sample here was CD8+ T cells from PBMCs, taken before stem cell transplantation. The source of these receptors is a human donor with POMP-related autoinflammation and immune dysregulation (PRAID).

Only one count was recorded for this clone. The gene calls are TRBV30 and TRBJ1-5, with no clear D. The CDR3 spans 13 residues. Germline assignment: CDR1 GTSNPN and CDR2 SVGIG (reference sequence). The V end was cut by 1 base, the J end by 4 bases, with 8 bases between. In DNA form, the CDR3 reads TGTGCCTGGAGTGGAGGAAGGAATCAGCCCCAGCATTTT. It codes for CAWSGGRNQPQHF.

The gene calls are TRBV9 and TRBJ1-2, with unresolved D. This CDR3 region has 17 residues. V lost 0 bases to trimming and J lost 0 bases, with 15 bases between them. The germline CDR1 and CDR2 sequences are SGDLS and YYNGEE. CDR3 coding DNA: TGTGCCAGCAGCGTAGACCAGCTTCCCCCGGCTAACTATGGCTACACCTTC. This translates into CASSVDQLPPANYGYTF. The complete variable domain, with remaining parts taken from reference TRBV9 and TRBJ1-2, reads DSGVTQTPKHLITATGQRVTLRCSPRSGDLSVYWYQQSLDQGLQFLIQYYNGEERAKGNILERFSAQQFPDLHSELNLSSLELGDSALYFCASSVDQLPPANYGYTFGSGTRLTVV.

V and J are TRBV2 and TRBJ1-4, with D possibly matching TRBD1 (5 bases). The CDR3 consists of 14 residues. The V gene lost 4 bases and the J gene lost 7 bases, with 13 bases spanning the gap. Germline CDR1 reads SNHLY; CDR2 reads FYNNEI. Here the CDR3 DNA reads TGTGCCAGCAGTGTGTATCCGGGGGGTGAAAAACTGTTTTTT. It codes for CASSVYPGGEKLFF.

This chain links TRBV7-6 with TRBJ1-6; 10 nucleotides align to TRBD1. Trimming cost V 4 bases and J 0 bases; bases outside gene matches: 6. The V gene's germline CDR1 is SGHVS and CDR2 FNYEAQ. The CDR3 length is 18 residues. CDR3 sequence reads: CASSSDRGVFSYNSPLHF. The CDR3 DNA reads as TGTGCCAGCAGCTCGGACAGGGGGGTATTCTCCTATAATTCACCCCTCCACTTT.

The rearrangement joins TRBV11-2 to TRBJ2-2; D is unresolved. V gave up 4 bases and J gave up 5 bases, with 14 bases separating them. The CDR3 has 15 residues. Germline CDR1 SGHAT, CDR2 FQNNGV. The CDR3 reads CASSSVWLTTGELFF. In nucleotides, the CDR3 is TGTGCCAGCAGCTCGGTTTGGCTAACGACCGGGGAGCTGTTTTTT.

CDR3 DNA sequence: TGTGCCAGCAGCTTAGGAATAGGGGCCTACGAGCAGTACTTC. Residues: CASSLGIGAYEQYF. The chain joins TRBV13 to TRBJ2-7; weak D call: TRBD1 (5 bases). V was clipped by 0 bases and J by 2 bases, with 8 bases between them. The germline gives CDR1 PRHDT, CDR2 FYEKMQ (reference sequence). This CDR3 region has 14 residues.

The V gene is TRBV6-4, the J gene TRBJ2-1; no reliable D call. CDR1 and CDR2 (germline): MRHNA, SNTAGT. The CDR3 totals 12 residues. The V end lost 6 bases, the J end lost 5 bases, and 8 bases lay between the germline ends. The CDR3 region is CASRSDDNEQFF. CDR3 sequence (DNA): TGTGCCAGCAGATCCGATGACAATGAGCAGTTCTTC.

The CDR3 sequence is CASSPAAGDYLNYGYTF. CDR3 nucleotide sequence: TGTGCCAGCAGTCCGGCTGCAGGGGACTACCTTAACTATGGCTACACCTTC. The chain recombines TRBV27 with TRBJ1-2, with TRBD1 as a possible D gene (6 bases). Trimming pared 5 bases from V and 1 base from J, leaving 20 bases between. Germline lookup yields CDR1 MNHEY and CDR2 SMNVEV (reference sequence). This CDR3 has 17 residues.

A single count supports this clone. This chain links TRBV4-1 with TRBJ1-4; 7 bases fit TRBD1. Germline V gives CDR1 MGHRA, CDR2 YSYEKL. J was trimmed by 8 bases and V by 6 bases; bases with no gene match: 3. This CDR3 spans 12 amino acids. The CDR3 reads CASRQGSEKLFF. Here the CDR3 DNA reads TGCGCCAGCAGACAGGGGAGCGAAAAACTGTTTTTT.

The chain recombines TRBV30 with TRBJ1-1, with a weak D call TRBD1 (5 bases). This CDR3 region has 15 residues. V was trimmed by 3 bases and J by 0 bases, leaving 14 bases between them. Germline V gives CDR1 GTSNPN, CDR2 SVGIG (reference sequence). CDR3 in amino acids: CAWRQDGGLNTEAFF. CDR3 DNA: TGTGCCTGGAGACAGGACGGGGGGTTGAACACTGAAGCTTTCTTT.

The rearrangement uses TRBV5-1 and TRBJ1-4; 7 positions match TRBD1. Germline CDR1 is SGHRS and CDR2 is YFSETQ. This CDR3 is 15 amino acids long. V dropped 5 bases and J dropped 4; count of bases not matched to a gene: 8. CDR3 protein: CASSKRQGHNEKLFF. The CDR3, as DNA: TGCGCCAGCAGTAAAAGACAGGGACATAATGAAAAACTGTTTTTT.

V is TRBV5-8 and J is TRBJ1-2, with a tentative D call TRBD1 (5 bases). Germline V gene sequence: CDR1 SGHTS, CDR2 YDEGEE. The CDR3 has 16 amino acids. V lost 0 bases and J lost 2, with 14 bases in between. CDR3 sequence: CASSLAEGRDNYGYTF. The CDR3 region has the DNA TGTGCCAGCAGCTTGGCCGAGGGCAGGGACAACTATGGCTACACCTTC.

CDR3 in amino acids: CASSLSRRSYEQYF. The CDR3 region has the DNA TGTGCCAGCAGTTTAAGTCGCAGGAGCTACGAGCAGTACTTC. The chain joins TRBV28 to TRBJ2-7; D uncertain. Germline-derived CDR1 and CDR2 are MDHEN and SYDVKM. The CDR3 covers 14 residues. The ends were cut back, 2 bases at V and 3 bases at J, with 11 bases in the middle.

The chain recombines TRBV19 with TRBJ1-1; D not resolved. The CDR3 contains 14 residues. The V and J ends lost 9 bases and 1 base respectively, with 15 bases between them. CDR1 and CDR2 (germline): LNHDA, SQIVND (reference sequence). The CDR3, as DNA: TGTGCCAGCCGGGCCTCGTTATCGAACACTGAAGCTTTCTTT. Residues: CASRASLSNTEAFF.

The chain employs TRBV27 and TRBJ2-1; 11 nucleotides match TRBD2. The CDR3 spans 14 residues. V lost 9 bases to trimming and J lost 7 bases; unmatched junction nucleotides: 8. CDR1 and CDR2 (germline): MNHEY, SMNVEV (reference sequence). The CDR3 nucleotides read TGTGCCAGTAGACTAGCGGGAAAAGGTAATGAGCAGTTCTTC. It is translated as CASRLAGKGNEQFF.

This clone was detected only a few times. The chain employs TRBV5-6 and TRBJ1-1; weak D call: TRBD1 (6 bases). Trimming shortened V by 1 base and J by 4 bases, and 11 bases separated the two germline ends. The CDR3 is 14 residues long. Germline lookup yields CDR1 SGHDT and CDR2 YYEEEE. The CDR3 region has the DNA TGTGCCAGCAGCTTGTCAGGGGCCATCACTGAAGCTTTCTTT. As protein: CASSLSGAITEAFF.

The rearrangement uses TRBV5-1 and TRBJ1-2, with 8 bases identical to TRBD1. J lost 6 bases, V lost 3 bases, and 7 bases had no gene match. Germline V gene data show CDR1 as SGHRS and CDR2 as YFSETQ. The CDR3 loop spans 14 amino acids. The CDR3, as DNA: TGCGCCAGCAGCTCATGGACAGGGCTCGATGGCTACACCTTC. Amino acids: CASSSWTGLDGYTF.

CDR3 loop: CASSRYGGMGELFF. The CDR3 DNA follows: TGTGCCAGCAGCCGTTATGGGGGGATGGGGGAGCTGTTTTTT. This sequence joins TRBV7-8 and TRBJ2-2, with a possible D match to TRBD2 (6 bases). CDR1 is SGHVS, CDR2 FQNEAQ, per germline. V shed 5 bases and J shed 8 bases, with 15 bases lying between them. The CDR3 sequence is 14 residues long.